The 27 T cell receptor beta chains listed next were all sequenced from one sample in a study of cytomegalovirus exposure and HLA in healthy donors. A multiplex PCR was run with 60 Vbeta primers and 13 Jbeta primers. Assay: immunoSEQ multiplex PCR; the TCRdb copy retains only in-frame clones and omits some. The sample carries some 130,000 clones, around 70% recorded once. Sequencing was done on a sample of PBMCs. These receptors were obtained from a man under 40 in good health and CMV-seropositive.

The CDR3 DNA is TGCGCCAGCCACGTAATGCCAGGGGGATATGAGCAGTTCTTC. It translates to CASHVMPGGYEQFF. The genes are TRBV5-1 and TRBJ2-1, with 7 positions matching TRBD1. CDR3 length: 14 amino acids. The V segment lost 7 bases and the J segment 8 bases; nucleotides outside the gene matches: 12. The germline V gene has CDR1 SGHRS and CDR2 YFSETQ.

The V and J genes are TRBV2 and TRBJ2-7; weak D call: TRBD1 (5 bases). The CDR3 length is 14 residues. Germline values: CDR1 SNHLY, CDR2 FYNNEI. Deletions cut 2 bases from V and 0 bases from J, with 8 bases between. CDR3 bases: TGTGCCAGCAGTGAACAGGGCCTCTCCTACGAGCAGTACTTC. It encodes CASSEQGLSYEQYF.

The chain joins TRBV19 to TRBJ2-3; D is unresolved. CDR3 length: 13 residues. V was cut by 3 bases and J by 6 bases, with 10 bases left in between. Germline loops: CDR1 LNHDA, CDR2 SQIVND (reference sequence). CDR3 DNA sequence: TGTGCCAGTAGTATTAACTACCGGGATACGCAGTATTTT. It yields the protein CASSINYRDTQYF.

The CDR3 spells CATSRSRFRDQETQYF. The CDR3 DNA sequence: TGTGCCACCAGCAGAAGCCGGTTCAGGGACCAAGAGACCCAGTACTTC. The chain couples TRBV15 to TRBJ2-5, with a tentative D call TRBD1 (5 bases). Germline CDR1 is LNHNV and CDR2 is YYDKDF (reference sequence). Trimming cost V 2 bases and J 0 bases, with 13 bases left between them. This CDR3 has 16 residues.

The V gene is TRBV7-3, the J gene TRBJ2-1, with TRBD1 matching over 11 bases. Germline-derived CDR1 and CDR2 are SGHTA and FQGTGA. The CDR3 is 16 residues long. V lost 2 bases and J lost 3; bases outside the gene matches: 3. The CDR3: CASSLGQGAVYNEQFF. Written as DNA, the CDR3 is TGTGCCAGCAGCTTAGGACAGGGGGCTGTCTACAATGAGCAGTTCTTC. The full variable domain, its missing parts supplied by reference TRBV7-3 and TRBJ2-1, is GAGVSQTPSNKVTEKGKYVELRCDPISGHTALYWYRQSLGQGPEFLIYFQGTGAADDSGLPNDRFFAVRPEGSVSTLKIQRTERGDSAVYLCASSLGQGAVYNEQFFGPGTRLTVL.

The chain joins TRBV4-2 to TRBJ2-3, with D possibly TRBD2 on 6 matching bases. This CDR3 has 16 amino acids. Trimming took off 1 base at V and 1 base at J, with 12 bases between the two ends. CDR1 is LGHNA, CDR2 YNFKEQ, per germline. CDR3 in DNA: TGTGCCAGCAGCCAAGGGACTACCTCGGGCACAGATACGCAGTATTTT. Protein: CASSQGTTSGTDTQYF.

This clone was seen only a few times. V is TRBV4-3 and J is TRBJ1-4; 9 positions match TRBD1. The CDR3 contains 15 residues. The ends lost 4 bases at V and 8 bases at J; junction bases unmatched: 8. Germline V gene lookup returns CDR1 LGHNA and CDR2 YSLEER. DNA for the CDR3: TGCGCCAGCAGCCTAAAGGGACAGGGTGACGAAAAACTGTTTTTT. This codes for CASSLKGQGDEKLFF.

This clone was counted only a few times. V and J are TRBV7-3 and TRBJ1-1; 9 nucleotides line up with TRBD1. Germline V gives CDR1 SGHTA, CDR2 FQGTGA. With V trimmed by 5 bases and J by 1 base, 5 bases remained unmatched. The CDR3 is made up of 15 amino acids. CDR3 DNA: TGTGCCAGCAGCCCTACGACAGGGGGGAACACTGAAGCTTTCTTT. Protein sequence: CASSPTTGGNTEAFF.

The chain has TRBV5-1 and TRBJ1-3; D unresolved. CDR1 and CDR2 from the germline V gene are SGHRS and YFSETQ. CDR3 length: 18 residues. Trimming removed 0 bases from V and 8 bases from J, with 24 bases in between. CDR3 DNA: TGCGCCAGCAGCTTGGGAACTTTTGCAGTGAACTACGGAGACACCATATATTTT. Translating it yields CASSLGTFAVNYGDTIYF.

The chain joins TRBV6-5 to TRBJ1-2; D remains unclear. This CDR3 region has 15 residues. The germline V gene has CDR1 MNHEY and CDR2 SVGAGI. V was pared by 0 bases and J by 3 bases, with 11 bases between. The CDR3 sequence: CASSYSRSPYYGYTF. The CDR3 DNA reads TGTGCCAGCAGTTACTCGCGGAGTCCCTACTATGGCTACACCTTC.

The V gene is TRBV6-5, the J gene TRBJ1-2; D not certain. The ends were cut back, 7 bases at V and 8 bases at J, with 11 bases in the middle. In germline, CDR1 is MNHEY, CDR2 SVGAGI. CDR3 length: 11 amino acids. The chain's CDR3 is CASKSRVGYTF. The CDR3 DNA reads TGTGCCAGCAAGAGTAGAGTAGGCTACACCTTC.

The rearrangement links TRBV5-1 to TRBJ2-7; D not certain. The CDR3 covers 14 residues. Germline-derived CDR1 and CDR2 are SGHRS and YFSETQ. V gave up 0 bases and J gave up 3 bases, with 10 bases separating them. CDR3 nucleotides: TGCGCCAGCAGCTTGGACCCAGATTTCTACGAGCAGTACTTC. It yields the protein CASSLDPDFYEQYF.

The V gene is TRBV29-1, the J gene TRBJ2-2; 7 bases map to TRBD1. This CDR3 is built from 15 residues. Germline-derived CDR1 and CDR2 are SQVTM and ANQGSEA. J gave up 4 bases and V 6 bases, and 11 bases lay outside the gene matches. CDR3 bases: TGCAGCGTAGAATCCAAGGACAGGCCCACCGGGGAGCTGTTTTTT. Protein: CSVESKDRPTGELFF.

This clone was detected only once. The rearrangement joins TRBV4-3 to TRBJ2-5, with 13 bases fitting TRBD2. The length of the CDR3 is 15 residues. Germline CDR1 LGHNA, CDR2 YSLEER. J was trimmed by 5 bases and V by 4 bases; bases with no gene match: 4. The CDR3 coding sequence is TGCGCCAGCAGCCCAGGGACTAGCGGGATCGAGACCCAGTACTTC. It specifies CASSPGTSGIETQYF.

The chain joins TRBV6-5 to TRBJ1-2; no reliable D call. The V end was cut by 6 bases, the J end by 6 bases, with 11 bases between. CDR3 length: 12 residues. Germline V gives CDR1 MNHEY, CDR2 SVGAGI. As DNA, the CDR3 is TGTGCCAGCAGCTCTTGGCTTAATGGCTACACCTTC. Protein product: CASSSWLNGYTF.

This chain links TRBV5-4 with TRBJ1-2; D unresolved. CDR3 length: 14 amino acids. The germline gives CDR1 SGHNT, CDR2 YYREEE (reference sequence). V lost 0 bases, J lost 4 bases, and 10 bases lay in between. The DNA for the CDR3 is TGTGCCAGCAGCTTGGATCCGAAAGCCTATGGCTACACCTTC. Protein product: CASSLDPKAYGYTF. The full variable domain, rest sourced from reference TRBV5-4 and TRBJ1-2, is ETGVTQSPTHLIKTRGQQVTLRCSSQSGHNTVSWYQQALGQGPQFIFQYYREEENGRGNFPPRFSGLQFPNYSSELNVNALELDDSALYLCASSLDPKAYGYTFGSGTRLTVV.

The V gene is TRBV30, the J gene TRBJ1-4; D may be TRBD1 (5 bases). The CDR3 covers 16 residues. The germline CDR1 and CDR2 sequences are GTSNPN and SVGIG (reference sequence). V was cut by 0 bases and J by 5 bases, with 16 bases left in between. The CDR3 DNA follows: TGTGCCTGGAGTGTACTTAAAGGGGTGGGGAATGAAAAACTGTTTTTT. Translated, it gives CAWSVLKGVGNEKLFF.

On this clone itself: The junction departs from germline at one end; a sequencing error may be responsible. This rearrangement joins TRBV5-1 to TRBJ2-6; 8 bases align to TRBD1. Germline CDR1 SGHRS, CDR2 YFSETQ. This CDR3 contains 21 residues. DNA for the CDR3: TGCGCCAGCAGCTTCCAAGGCAGGGGGCATGGCGATAACTCTGGGGCCGACGTCCTGACTTTC. Its translation is CASSFQGRGHGDNSGADVLTF.

CDR3 sequence reads: CASSIPPGETQYF. The CDR3 DNA is TGTGCCAGCAGCATCCCCCCGGGGGAGACCCAGTACTTC. The chain is built from TRBV5-5 and TRBJ2-5, with D perhaps matching TRBD2 (5 bases). V lost 4 bases and J 5 bases, leaving 12 bases between the germline ends. The CDR3 is 13 amino acids. The germline V gene encodes CDR1 SGHKS and CDR2 YYEKEE (reference sequence).

The rearrangement links TRBV4-2 to TRBJ2-7, with 8 bases fitting TRBD2. The germline CDR1 and CDR2 sequences are LGHNA and YNFKEQ. This CDR3 region has 15 residues. The V segment lost 1 base and the J segment 4 bases; nucleotides outside the gene matches: 6. The CDR3 DNA reads as TGTGCCAGCAGCCAAGCGGGACTAGAGGTGTACGAGCAGTACTTC. Translating gives CASSQAGLEVYEQYF.

The chain links TRBV10-3 to TRBJ1-1, with 10 nucleotides matching TRBD1. The germline CDR1 and CDR2 sequences are ENHRY and SYGVKD. This CDR3 comprises 16 residues. J lost 4 bases, V lost 0 bases, and 5 bases had no gene match. The CDR3 reads CAISESGRTGGTEAFF. CDR3 nucleotide sequence: TGTGCCATCAGTGAGTCGGGAAGGACAGGGGGCACTGAAGCTTTCTTT.

The chain combines TRBV27 with TRBJ2-2; D call uncertain. Per the germline V gene, CDR1 is MNHEY and CDR2 is SMNVEV (reference sequence). V lost 3 bases to trimming and J lost 2 bases, with 7 bases between them. The CDR3 covers 14 residues. DNA of the CDR3: TGTGCCAGCAGTTTCGGGTTTAACACCGGGGAGCTGTTTTTT. Its protein product is CASSFGFNTGELFF.

This clone was detected only a few times. V usage is TRBV5-6 and J usage is TRBJ2-1, with D maybe TRBD1 (5 bases). V was pared by 2 bases and J by 2 bases, with 8 bases between. Germline CDR1 is SGHDT and CDR2 is YYEEEE. CDR3 size: 14 residues. CDR3 sequence: CASSLQAAYNEQFF. CDR3 nucleotide sequence: TGTGCCAGCAGCTTACAGGCGGCCTACAATGAGCAGTTCTTC.

The sample holds one count of this clone. CDR3 sequence: CASSLARYRDREETQYF. The CDR3 DNA follows: TGTGCCAGCAGCTTAGCTCGATATCGGGACAGGGAAGAGACCCAGTACTTC. This sequence joins TRBV7-6 and TRBJ2-5; 9 bases align to TRBD1. J was trimmed by 3 bases and V by 0 bases; bases with no gene match: 8. CDR1 SGHVS and CDR2 FNYEAQ come from the germline V gene. This CDR3 has 17 amino acids.

The chain is built from TRBV19 and TRBJ2-7; possible D gene TRBD2, 6 bases. The CDR3 has 16 amino acids. Germline V CDR1 and CDR2: LNHDA, SQIVND (reference sequence). Trimming pared 3 bases from V and 2 bases from J, leaving 17 bases between. This chain's CDR3 is CASSIGGSGTPYEQYF. The CDR3 DNA follows: TGTGCCAGTAGTATCGGGGGTTCCGGAACCCCCTACGAGCAGTACTTC.

V gene TRBV10-3 combines with J gene TRBJ2-2; D perhaps matches TRBD2 (6 bases). The CDR3 runs 14 residues. CDR1 and CDR2 (germline): ENHRY, SYGVKD. With 10 bases removed from V and 4 bases from J, the gap between germline ends came to 16 bases. CDR3 protein: CATHGGSTTGELFF. The CDR3 DNA follows: TGTGCCACACACGGGGGTTCGACCACCGGGGAGCTGTTTTTT.

The V gene is TRBV5-6, the J gene TRBJ2-7; TRBD2 matches at 10 bases. The CDR3 is 14 amino acids. Per germline, CDR1 SGHDT and CDR2 YYEEEE. V lost 7 bases to trimming and J lost 4 bases; unmatched junction nucleotides: 8. The CDR3 region is CASAGTSVLYEQYF. For the CDR3, the DNA is TGTGCCAGCGCCGGGACTAGCGTACTTTACGAGCAGTACTTC.